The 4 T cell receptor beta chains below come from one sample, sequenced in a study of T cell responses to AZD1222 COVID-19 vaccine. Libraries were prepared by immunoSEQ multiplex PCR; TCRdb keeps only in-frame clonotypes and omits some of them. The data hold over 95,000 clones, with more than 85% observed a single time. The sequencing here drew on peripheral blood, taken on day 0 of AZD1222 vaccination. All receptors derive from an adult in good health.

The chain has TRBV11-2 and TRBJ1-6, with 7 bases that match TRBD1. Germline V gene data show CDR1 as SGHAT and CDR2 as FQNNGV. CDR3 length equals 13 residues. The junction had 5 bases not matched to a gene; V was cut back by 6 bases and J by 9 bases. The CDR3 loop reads CASRETGSSPLHF. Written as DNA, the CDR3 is TGTGCCAGCAGGGAGACAGGGTCTTCACCCCTCCACTTT.

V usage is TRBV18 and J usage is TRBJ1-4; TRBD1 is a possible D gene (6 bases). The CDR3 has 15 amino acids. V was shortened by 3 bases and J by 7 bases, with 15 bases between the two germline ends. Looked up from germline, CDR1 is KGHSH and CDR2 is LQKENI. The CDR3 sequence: CASSPDRGRGEKLFF. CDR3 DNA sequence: TGTGCCAGCTCACCGGACAGAGGTCGGGGTGAAAAACTGTTTTTT. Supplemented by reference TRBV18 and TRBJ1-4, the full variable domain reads NAGVMQNPRHLVRRRGQEARLRCSPMKGHSHVYWYRQLPEEGLKFMVYLQKENIIDESGMPKERFSAEFPKEGPSILRIQQVVRGDSAAYFCASSPDRGRGEKLFFGSGTQLSVL.

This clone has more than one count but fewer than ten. The CDR3 region is CASSLTGTAYNEQFF. The CDR3 DNA reads TGTGCCAGCAGCCTCACCGGGACAGCCTACAATGAGCAGTTCTTC. J is TRBJ2-1 and V is TRBV28; 7 nucleotides match TRBD1. CDR1 is MDHEN, CDR2 SYDVKM, per germline. The CDR3 is made up of 15 amino acids. J was trimmed by 2 bases and V by 6 bases; bases with no gene match: 7.

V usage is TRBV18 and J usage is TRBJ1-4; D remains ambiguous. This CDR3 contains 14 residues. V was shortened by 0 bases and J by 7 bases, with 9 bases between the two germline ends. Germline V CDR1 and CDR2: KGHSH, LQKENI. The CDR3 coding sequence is TGTGCCAGCTCACCACCTGCCCGCAGTGAAAAACTGTTTTTT. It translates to CASSPPARSEKLFF.